This T cell receptor beta chain was captured in a study of T-cell reconstitution after alpha-beta-depleted transplantation in children. Trimming shortened V by 6 bases and J by 5 bases, and 14 bases separated the two germline ends. This CDR3 comprises 13 residues. The germline V gene has CDR1 DFQATT and CDR2 SNEGSKA (reference sequence). Unique molecular identifiers were incorporated during preparation of the TCRbeta library. TCRdb re-analysed the PCR reads in MiXCR, keeping a single row per CDR3 protein. The sample has 420,000 or so distinct CDR3 sequences; roughly a tenth are singletons. The receptor was isolated from a human donor who donated a stem cell graft to a child with acute myeloid leukemia. This chain joins TRBV20-1 and TRBJ1-5; D remains ambiguous. This specimen was PBMCs from the stem cell graft donor, taken from the stem cell graft. This chain's CDR3 is CSATDGPDQPQHF. The DNA for the CDR3 is TGCAGTGCAACGGACGGGCCGGATCAGCCCCAGCATTTT.